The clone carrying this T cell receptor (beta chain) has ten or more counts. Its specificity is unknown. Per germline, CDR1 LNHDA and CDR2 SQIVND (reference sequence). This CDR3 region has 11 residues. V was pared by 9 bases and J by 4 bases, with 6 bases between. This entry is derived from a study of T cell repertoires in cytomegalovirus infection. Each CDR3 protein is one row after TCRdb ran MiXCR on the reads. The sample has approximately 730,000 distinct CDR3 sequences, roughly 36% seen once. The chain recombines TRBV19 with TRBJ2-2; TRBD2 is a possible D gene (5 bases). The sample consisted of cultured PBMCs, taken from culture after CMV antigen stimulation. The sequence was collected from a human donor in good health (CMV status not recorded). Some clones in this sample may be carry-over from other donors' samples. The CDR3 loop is CASRGTGELFF. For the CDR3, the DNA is TGTGCCAGCCGGGGCACCGGGGAGCTGTTTTTT.